The 9 T cell receptor beta chains listed next were all sequenced from one sample in a study of metastatic and nonmetastatic thyroid tumors. Each patient went into thyroid surgery without having received any treatment. TCRdb used MiXCR to call clones anew from the PCR reads. The sample has approximately 7,000 clones, roughly 34% seen once. Material for sequencing was adjacent normal tissue. The receptor set was obtained from a female donor with papillary thyroid cancer or a benign thyroid nodule (not recorded which). Some clones in this sample may be carry-over from other donors' samples.

Judged by abundance, this clone is large. The chain joins TRBV2 to TRBJ1-2; a possible D gene is TRBD1 (5 bases). Germline assignment: CDR1 SNHLY and CDR2 FYNNEI. The CDR3 has 13 residues. CDR3 coding DNA: TGTGCTCTAAAGGAGGGGATAGGGTATGGCTACACCTTC. Translating gives CALKEGIGYGYTF.

This clone is medium-sized in the sample. The chain uses TRBV27 and TRBJ1-2; D is perhaps TRBD1 (5 bases). V was pared by 4 bases and J by 4 bases, with 13 bases between. There are 14 residues in the CDR3. Germline-derived CDR1 and CDR2 are MNHEY and SMNVEV (reference sequence). The CDR3 loop reads CASSYGQSSYGYTF. The CDR3 DNA reads TGTGCCAGCAGTTACGGACAAAGTAGCTATGGCTACACCTTC.

The chain employs TRBV18 and TRBJ2-1, with TRBD2 identical over 10 bases. Germline CDR1 is KGHSH and CDR2 is LQKENI. CDR3 length equals 13 residues. With 4 bases clipped from V and 10 bases from J, the junction kept 4 bases outside the gene matches. The CDR3 loop reads CASSLQREGEQFF. CDR3 nucleotide sequence: TGTGCCAGCTCACTACAGCGGGAGGGGGAGCAGTTCTTC.

The V gene is TRBV20-1, the J gene TRBJ2-5, with D possibly being TRBD2 (5 bases). Looked up from germline, CDR1 is DFQATT and CDR2 is SNEGSKA (reference sequence). The V and J ends lost 6 bases and 5 bases respectively, with 25 bases between them. This CDR3 spans 16 amino acids. The CDR3 loop is CSAPRPSGGDLETQYF. The CDR3 coding sequence is TGCAGTGCCCCGCGCCCAAGCGGAGGAGACCTGGAGACCCAGTACTTC.

This clone was seen more than once but under ten times. The chain uses TRBV5-1 and TRBJ2-7, with 10 positions matching TRBD2. Germline lookup yields CDR1 SGHRS and CDR2 YFSETQ. The CDR3 is 16 amino acids. The trim removed 0 bases at V and 2 bases at J, leaving 5 bases unmatched. The CDR3 region has the DNA TGCGCCAGCAGCTTGGTAGCACTAGCGGGGCCCTACGAGCAGTACTTC. Translation gives CASSLVALAGPYEQYF.

The chain employs TRBV11-2 and TRBJ1-3, with no clear D. The CDR3 consists of 14 residues. Trimming took off 5 bases at V and 1 base at J, with 9 bases between the two ends. Germline CDR1 SGHAT, CDR2 FQNNGV. The DNA for the CDR3 is TGTGCCAGCAGCCTTGCCGGTTCTGGAAACACCATATATTTT. Its protein product is CASSLAGSGNTIYF. Using reference TRBV11-2 and TRBJ1-3 for the parts outside the CDR3, the full variable domain is EAGVAQSPRYKIIEKRQSVAFWCNPISGHATLYWYQQILGQGPKLLIQFQNNGVVDDSQLPKDRFSAERLKGVDSTLKIQPAKLEDSAVYLCASSLAGSGNTIYFGEGSWLTVV.

The genes are TRBV20-1 and TRBJ2-2; D is perhaps TRBD2 (6 bases). Per germline, CDR1 DFQATT and CDR2 SNEGSKA (reference sequence). V was trimmed by 0 bases and J by 4 bases, leaving 15 bases between them. The CDR3 totals 16 residues. This chain's CDR3 is CSARDPPGAGTGELFF. The CDR3 nucleotides read TGCAGTGCTAGAGATCCCCCGGGAGCGGGCACCGGGGAGCTGTTTTTT.

This clone was counted ten times or more. V and J are TRBV5-5 and TRBJ2-7, with TRBD1 matching 9 bases. J lost 7 bases, V lost 4 bases, and 9 bases had no gene match. The CDR3 spans 14 residues. Germline V gene data show CDR1 as SGHKS and CDR2 as YYEKEE (reference sequence). DNA for the CDR3: TGTGCCAGCAGCGGGGGACAGGGCCAGGGAGAGCAGTACTTC. Encoded protein: CASSGGQGQGEQYF.

This clone was recorded many times. The V gene is TRBV20-1, the J gene TRBJ2-3, with D tentatively TRBD1 or TRBD2 (6 bases each). The V gene lost 4 bases and the J gene lost 0 bases, with 11 bases spanning the gap. The CDR3 covers 14 residues. CDR1 DFQATT and CDR2 SNEGSKA come from the germline V gene (reference sequence). The chain's CDR3 is CSAISGASTDTQYF. In nucleotides, the CDR3 is TGCAGTGCTATCTCGGGGGCTAGCACAGATACGCAGTATTTT.